The 4 T cell receptor beta chains listed next were all sequenced from one sample in a study of blood T cell repertoires in COVID-19. Produced via immunoSEQ multiplex PCR; TCRdb's table is partial and in-frame only. The profile shows 53,000 or so clones, about 70% of them singletons. Sequenced: peripheral blood. The receptors stem from a man between 50 and 59 years old with active or convalescent COVID-19.

The V and J genes are TRBV5-1 and TRBJ2-3, with D possibly matching TRBD2 (5 bases). CDR3 length: 13 residues. Trimming stripped 0 bases from V and 6 bases from J, with 8 bases between. The germline V gene has CDR1 SGHRS and CDR2 YFSETQ. The CDR3 bases are TGCGCCAGCAGCTTGGAATGGAGGGATACGCAGTATTTT. Its translation is CASSLEWRDTQYF.

In this sample, this clone turned up once. The V call is TRBV29-1, the J call TRBJ2-7; D gene ambiguous. The CDR3 length is 11 residues. Germline V gene data show CDR1 as SQVTM and CDR2 as ANQGSEA. Trimming took off 4 bases at V and 2 bases at J, with 6 bases between the two ends. The chain's CDR3 is CSVGQAYEQYF. CDR3 coding DNA: TGCAGCGTTGGGCAGGCCTACGAGCAGTACTTC.

This clone was counted once. This rearrangement joins TRBV7-9 to TRBJ2-7; 8 bases agree with TRBD2. CDR1 and CDR2 from the germline V gene are SEHNR and FQNEAQ (reference sequence). V trimming: 8 bases; J trimming: 2 bases; junction bases outside the gene matches: 14. CDR3 length equals 16 residues. CDR3 nucleotides: TGTGCCAGCGACCCCGGGGGGGGCCCGAAAACCTACGAGCAGTACTTC. This gives the protein CASDPGGGPKTYEQYF. Drawing the rest from reference TRBV7-9 and TRBJ2-7, the complete variable domain is DTGVSQNPRHKITKRGQNVTFRCDPISEHNRLYWYRQTLGQGPEFLTYFQNEAQLEKSRLLSDRFSAERPKGSFSTLEIQRTEQGDSAMYLCASDPGGGPKTYEQYFGPGTRLTVT.

This chain joins TRBV30 and TRBJ1-2; a possible D gene is TRBD1 (5 bases). The germline V gene encodes CDR1 GTSNPN and CDR2 SVGIG (reference sequence). The CDR3 has 14 amino acids. V was clipped by 0 bases and J by 6 bases, with 14 bases between them. CDR3 amino acids: CAWSVLSGSHGYTF. CDR3 sequence (DNA): TGTGCCTGGAGTGTACTTTCAGGGTCCCATGGCTACACCTTC. Full variable domain (rest looked up from reference TRBV30 and TRBJ1-2): SQTIHQWPATLVQPVGSPLSLECTVEGTSNPNLYWYRQAAGRGLQLLFYSVGIGQISSEVPQNLSASRPQDRQFILSSKKLLLSDSGFYLCAWSVLSGSHGYTFGSGTRLTVV.